This T cell receptor (beta chain) was documented in a study of T cell clones after liver transplantation (dated by TCRdb to 2018 to 2020). Some background on the complete study: Samples were obtained from ITN030ST, a randomized trial in which withdrawal of immunosuppression was attempted within 2 years of liver transplantation. Donor-reactive T cell clones were identified using TCRbeta sequencing after a pre-transplant mixed lymphocyte reaction and were then followed in post-transplant blood. Third party-reactive TCRbeta sequences were also identified from pre-transplant MLRs to serve as an antigen-independent comparator for donor-reactive sequences. Of the eight recipients, a few were HCV-positive, while the remaining recipients had been transplanted for non-autoimmune, non-viral indications. No induction therapy was given to the subjects, and standard immunosuppression was administered until randomization at 12-24 months post-transplant. Tolerance meant complete immunosuppression withdrawal for at least one year without liver enzymes rising beyond twice the upper limit of normal. Blood samples were collected pre-transplant, pre-randomization before withdrawal, and post-randomization after either full withdrawal or failed withdrawal. Of the 8 liver transplant recipients making up the studied cohort, 3 were classified as tolerant and 5 as non-tolerant.

High-throughput TCRbeta CDR3 sequencing of frozen genomic DNA was performed by immunoSEQ, including PCR amplification, mapping, bias correction and internal controls. As for the original processing: Productive rearrangements were kept, and unique TCRbeta sequences were defined by CDR3 nucleotide sequence plus V and J gene. Donor-reactive sequences required at least 5-fold expansion in CFSE-low cells versus unstimulated pre-transplant cells and at least 0.01% frequency. Per-subject minimum frequency thresholds, based on the lowest-template unstimulated sample, ensured at least 90% detection power. Jensen-Shannon divergence between the top 1000 TCRbeta sequences after and before transplant was used to measure repertoire turnover. Changes in detection of donor-reactive sequences were assessed with two-sided Fisher's exact tests. Here the immuneACCESS table is served through TCRdb, limited to in-frame sequences with V and J called. Missing clones are a known gap in these copies; in checked studies unresolved V genes cover under half, and the rest lacks a known reason. Clonal size and the V and J genes are those of that table, whereas D and trimming came from the DNA. The sample table shows more than 65,000 clones, and over 70% are seen once. The top ten clonotypes cover 0.65% to 0.85% of the sample.

What the authors observed across the whole study: The conclusions were preliminary, being limited by small, heterogeneous patient numbers and by non-standardized post-transplant time points. In most of the 8 subjects, circulating donor-reactive CD4 TCRbeta sequences decreased significantly after transplant, regardless of tolerance or HCV status. The decline in donor-reactive sequences exceeded the decline in third party-reactive sequences, suggesting partial antigen-specific deletion that was unrelated to withdrawal success. Low numbers of available donor cells limited the measurable donor-reactive repertoire in two subjects. Without allograft tissue specimens, donor-reactive T cells may have migrated into the graft rather than being deleted. After accounting for repertoire turnover, donor-reactive detection was significantly reduced in 7 of 8 subjects for CD4 and 8 of 8 for CD8.

A remark on this clone: Which antigen it targets is not known. No qualities accompany the bases; no much larger clone lies one base away.

Unstimulated PBMCs, after thawing, were stained for CD3, CD4 and CD8 and then FACS-sorted into CD3+CD4+ and CD3+CD8+ populations. Each of the 8 studied subjects was randomized to immunosuppression withdrawal. The Qiagen DNeasy Blood and Tissue Kit was used to isolate genomic DNA. The CDR3 starts with the cysteine, ends with the phenylalanine, and has 11 residues. CDR3 DNA is the only sequence kept; it has 33 bases, read in frame from the first base. The germline V gene provides CDR1 SNHLY and CDR2 FYNNEI. The V end loses 9 bases and the J end loses 5 bases, and a stretch of 10 bases separates them. This TCR was sampled from a human patient who received a liver transplant. The graft donor may be the source of some T cells after a transplant. Sequenced here: CD4+ T cells from blood, sampled 12 months after liver transplant. The chain is encoded by TRBV2 joined to TRBJ1-1; a confident D gene designation cannot be given. The CDR3 corresponds to CASLVGTEAFF. The DNA sequence is as follows: TGTGCCAGTCTTGTAGGTACTGAAGCTTTCTTT.